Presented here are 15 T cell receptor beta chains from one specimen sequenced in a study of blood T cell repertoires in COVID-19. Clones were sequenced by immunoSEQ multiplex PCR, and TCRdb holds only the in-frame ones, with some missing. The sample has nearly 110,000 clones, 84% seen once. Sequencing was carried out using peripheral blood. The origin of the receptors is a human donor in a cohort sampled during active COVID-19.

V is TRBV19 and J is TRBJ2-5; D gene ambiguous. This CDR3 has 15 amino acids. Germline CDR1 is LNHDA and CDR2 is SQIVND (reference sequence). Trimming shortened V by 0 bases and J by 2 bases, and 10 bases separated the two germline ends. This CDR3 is CASSIEVGSQETQYF. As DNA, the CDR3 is TGTGCCAGTAGTATAGAGGTGGGCAGTCAAGAGACCCAGTACTTC.

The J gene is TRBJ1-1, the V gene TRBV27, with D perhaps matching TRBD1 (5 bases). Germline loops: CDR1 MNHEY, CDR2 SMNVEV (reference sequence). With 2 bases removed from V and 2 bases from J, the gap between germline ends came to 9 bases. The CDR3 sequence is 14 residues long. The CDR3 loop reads CASSLKGANTEAFF. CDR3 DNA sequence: TGTGCCAGCAGTTTAAAAGGGGCAAACACTGAAGCTTTCTTT.

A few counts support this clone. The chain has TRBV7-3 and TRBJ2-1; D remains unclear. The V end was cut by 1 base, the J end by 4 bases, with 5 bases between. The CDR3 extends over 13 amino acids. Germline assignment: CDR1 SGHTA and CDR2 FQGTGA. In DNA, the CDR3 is TGTGCCAGCAGCTTAATCCCTTACAATGAGCAGTTCTTC. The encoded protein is CASSLIPYNEQFF.

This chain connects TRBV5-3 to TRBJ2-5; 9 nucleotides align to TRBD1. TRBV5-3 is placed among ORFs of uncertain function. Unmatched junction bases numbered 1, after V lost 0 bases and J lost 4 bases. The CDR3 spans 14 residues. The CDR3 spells CARSLEDRGETQYF. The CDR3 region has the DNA TGTGCCAGAAGCTTGGAGGACAGGGGAGAGACCCAGTACTTC.

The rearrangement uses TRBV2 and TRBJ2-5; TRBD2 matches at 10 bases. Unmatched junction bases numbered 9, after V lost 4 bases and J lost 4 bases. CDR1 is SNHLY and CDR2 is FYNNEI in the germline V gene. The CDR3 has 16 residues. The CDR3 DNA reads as TGTGCCAGCAGTGGGGCAGCGGGAGGGGGCGGAGAGACCCAGTACTTC. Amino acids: CASSGAAGGGGETQYF.

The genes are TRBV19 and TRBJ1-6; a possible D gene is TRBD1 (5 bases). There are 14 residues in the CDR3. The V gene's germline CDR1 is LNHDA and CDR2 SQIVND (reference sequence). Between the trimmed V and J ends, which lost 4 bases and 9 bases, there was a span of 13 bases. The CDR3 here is CASSTAGLSSPLHF. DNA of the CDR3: TGTGCCAGTAGTACCGCAGGGTTGAGTTCACCCCTCCACTTT.

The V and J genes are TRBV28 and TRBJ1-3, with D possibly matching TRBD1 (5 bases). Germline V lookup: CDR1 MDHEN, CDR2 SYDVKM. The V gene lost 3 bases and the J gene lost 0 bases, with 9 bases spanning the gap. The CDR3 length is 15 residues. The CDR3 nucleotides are TGTGCCAGCAGTTTTCAGGGTGGCTCTGGAAACACCATATATTTT. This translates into CASSFQGGSGNTIYF.

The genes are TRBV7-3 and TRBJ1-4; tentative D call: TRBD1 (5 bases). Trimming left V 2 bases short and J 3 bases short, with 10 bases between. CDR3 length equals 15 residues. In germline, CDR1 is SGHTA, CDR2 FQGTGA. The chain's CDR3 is CASSLGGHPNEKLFF. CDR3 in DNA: TGTGCCAGCAGCTTAGGTGGACACCCTAATGAAAAACTGTTTTTT.

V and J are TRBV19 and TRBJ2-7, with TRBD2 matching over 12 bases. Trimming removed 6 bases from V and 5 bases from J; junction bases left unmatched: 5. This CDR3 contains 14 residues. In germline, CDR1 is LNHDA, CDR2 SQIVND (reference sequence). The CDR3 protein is CASSETSGRDEQYF. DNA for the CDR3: TGTGCCAGTAGCGAGACTAGCGGGAGAGACGAGCAGTACTTC.

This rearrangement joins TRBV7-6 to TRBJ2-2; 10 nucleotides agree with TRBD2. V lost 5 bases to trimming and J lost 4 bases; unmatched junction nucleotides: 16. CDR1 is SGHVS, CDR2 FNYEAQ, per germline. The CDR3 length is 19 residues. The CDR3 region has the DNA TGTGCCAGCAGCCCAGGGGGAACTAGCGGGATGGGGACCACCGGGGAGCTGTTTTTT. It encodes CASSPGGTSGMGTTGELFF.

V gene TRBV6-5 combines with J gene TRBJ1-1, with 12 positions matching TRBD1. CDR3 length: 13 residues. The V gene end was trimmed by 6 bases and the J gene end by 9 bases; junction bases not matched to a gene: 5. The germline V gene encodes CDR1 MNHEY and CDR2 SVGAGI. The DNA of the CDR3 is TGTGCCAGCAGAGGGGGACAGGGGGCGCAAGCTTTCTTT. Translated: CASRGGQGAQAFF.

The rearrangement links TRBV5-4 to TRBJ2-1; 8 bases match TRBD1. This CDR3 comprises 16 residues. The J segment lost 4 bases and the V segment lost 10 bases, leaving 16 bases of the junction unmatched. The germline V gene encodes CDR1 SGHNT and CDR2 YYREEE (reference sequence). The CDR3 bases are TGTGCCGGGACGGCAGGGGGCCTCAGATCTTACAATGAGCAGTTCTTC. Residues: CAGTAGGLRSYNEQFF.

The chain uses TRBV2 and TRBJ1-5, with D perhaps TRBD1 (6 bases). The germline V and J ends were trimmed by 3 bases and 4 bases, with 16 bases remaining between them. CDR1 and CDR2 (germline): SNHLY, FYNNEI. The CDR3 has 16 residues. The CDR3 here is CASSDGAGAGNQPQHF. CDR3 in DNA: TGTGCCAGCAGTGACGGGGCAGGGGCTGGGAATCAGCCCCAGCATTTT.

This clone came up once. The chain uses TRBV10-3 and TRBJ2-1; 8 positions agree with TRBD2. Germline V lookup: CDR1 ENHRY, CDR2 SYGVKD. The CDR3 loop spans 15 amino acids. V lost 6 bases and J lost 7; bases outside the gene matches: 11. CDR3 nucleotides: TGTGCCATCAGACCTGGAGCGGGAGCGTATAATGAGCAGTTCTTC. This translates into CAIRPGAGAYNEQFF.

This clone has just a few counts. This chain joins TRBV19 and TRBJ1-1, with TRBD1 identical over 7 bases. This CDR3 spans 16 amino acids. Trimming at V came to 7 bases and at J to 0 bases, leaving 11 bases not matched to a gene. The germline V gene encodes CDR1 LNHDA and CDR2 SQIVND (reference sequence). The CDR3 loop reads CASTRTGSPMNTEAFF. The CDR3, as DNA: TGTGCCAGTACTAGGACAGGAAGCCCCATGAACACTGAAGCTTTCTTT. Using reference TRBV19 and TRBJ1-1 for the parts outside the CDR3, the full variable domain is DGGITQSPKYLFRKEGQNVTLSCEQNLNHDAMYWYRQDPGQGLRLIYYSQIVNDFQKGDIAEGYSVSREKKESFPLTVTSAQKNPTAFYLCASTRTGSPMNTEAFFGQGTRLTVV.